The source of this T cell receptor (beta chain) is a study of cytotoxic CD8 clonotypes in ibrutinib-treated CLL (dated by TCRdb to the early 2020s). The study in broad terms: In this cohort, 15 or so patients were treatment-naive and more than 9 were relapsed/refractory, while some 18 had unmutated IGHV. Responses were partial in some 24 patients and complete in 2; after median 68 months follow-up, roughly 15 stayed in remission and roughly twelve progressed. Samples at response were collected after a median of roughly 13 months of treatment, with a range of about 6 to 36 months. On average, each sample yielded some 250,000 productive templates and about 95,000 productive rearrangements. Longitudinal samples were available for about 30% of the 86 trial participants. Cryopreserved peripheral blood mononuclear cells were collected before treatment, at response, and at either disease progression or sustained remission. Every sample from remission and from progressive disease was obtained while the patients were still on ibrutinib.

This clone was picked up a small number of times. It has no known antigen specificity. Base qualities are not at hand, and no much larger clone is one base apart. This specimen's time point label, interpreted: progressive disease on ibrutinib. For TCR beta library preparation, roughly 2 micrograms of genomic DNA was extracted from cryopreserved PBMCs. Longitudinal blood samples from CLL patients on ibrutinib monotherapy underwent high-throughput TCR beta sequencing. Patients were enrolled in a phase 2 open-label single-center ibrutinib monotherapy trial. Points the paper makes about the study in general: Lymph node repertoires were not examined, and the timing of sampling was not matched between patients in sustained remission and those whose disease progressed. Public clonotypes were rare and either contracted or stayed stable during treatment, and the rise in clonality at ibrutinib response reflected the expansion of private clonotypes. An increase in clonality was observed at ibrutinib response, with clonality remaining stable during sustained remission and falling back toward baseline at progression. At baseline, clonality was higher than in age-matched healthy donors and showed a strong correlation with circulating CD8+ T-cell counts.

The goal of deep resolution MiSeq sequencing was a depth between 1 in 1 million and 1 in 200,000 T cells, and coverage averaged 10x per clonotype. The immunoSEQ hsTCRB Kit was used to generate the TCR beta libraries. Concerning the study's data processing: The data were analyzed with ImmunoSEQ Analyzer and ImmunoSEQ Data Assistant, and V, D and J gene assignments followed IMGT definitions. Clonality was computed as one minus normalized Shannon entropy of productive rearrangement frequencies, ranging from 0 to 1. Public clonotype analysis was restricted to overrepresented clonotypes comprising at least 0.05% of each patient's repertoire. About a dozen age-matched healthy donor repertoires from immuneACCESS served as clonality controls. This immuneACCESS table, as held by TCRdb, lists in-frame sequences with V and J called but not all clones. Of the missing ones, under half trace to an unresolved V gene in checked studies; the others have no known cause. V and J calls and clone size follow that table, whereas D and trimming were derived from the DNA. This sample comprises about 39,000 clones, about 65% of them detected only once. The ten largest clonotypes hold more than 6% of the sample.

CDR1 and CDR2 are read off the germline V gene (reference sequence) as MNHEY and SMNVEV. Its CDR3 holds 15 amino acids, cysteine through phenylalanine. Only the CDR3 part of the read is kept: 45 bases, read in frame from the first base. V is pared back by 2 bases and J by 1 base, with 11 bases lying between the germline termini. Sequenced here: PBMCs, sampled at disease progression, from a patient treated with ibrutinib. The chain is encoded by TRBV27 joined to TRBJ1-2, with the identity of the D gene unclear. This clonotype was obtained from a human donor with chronic lymphocytic leukemia. The bases are TGTGCCAGCAGTTTAACGTTGGCCAGTAACTATGGCTACACCTTC. It is translated as CASSLTLASNYGYTF.